The rows below give T cell receptor beta chains drawn from one sample of a study of cytomegalovirus exposure and HLA in healthy donors. Here immunoSEQ multiplex PCR was the method, and the copy in TCRdb shows in-frame clones only, minus some. The data show tens of thousands of clones, around 70% seen once. Sample: PBMCs. These receptor sequences come from a woman in her forties or fifties in good health and CMV-seropositive. CDR3s include the opening cysteine and the closing phenylalanine or tryptophan. D genes are given only for firm matches. Not every row has a clone size; where given, it reads once, few, many or a size class.

-	-	15	TRBV28	TRBJ2-7	TGTGCCAGCAGTTTACCCGAGTCGGGAGCCTACGAGCAGTACTTC	CASSLPESGAYEQYF
-	TRBD2	17	TRBV30	TRBJ2-5	TGTGCCTGGAGTGTCAGGCTAGCGGGGGGTCCAGGAGAGACCCAGTACTTC	CAWSVRLAGGPGETQYF
-	-	13	TRBV10-3	TRBJ1-4	TGTGCCGTTAAAGACAGCGAGCATGAAAAACTGTTTTTT	CAVKDSEHEKLFF
-	-	13	TRBV5-4	TRBJ2-2	TGTGCCAGCAGGTCTGGAACTAGCGGGGAGCTGTTTTTT	CASRSGTSGELFF
-	-	16	TRBV7-9	TRBJ1-4	TGTGCCAGCAGCTTAGTTGAGGGGGCAACTAATGAAAAACTGTTTTTT	CASSLVEGATNEKLFF
-	-	18	TRBV5-4	TRBJ1-3	TGTGCCAGCAGCTTGGCAGTGGGGGGGCTTGGCTCTGGAAACACCATATATTTT	CASSLAVGGLGSGNTIYF
-	TRBD2	19	TRBV10-3	TRBJ2-1	TGTGCCATCAGTGAGTCCCCCCCCTCACTAGCGGGAGGGAGTAATGAGCAGTTCTTC	CAISESPPSLAGGSNEQFF
few	-	13	TRBV5-5	TRBJ2-7	TGTGCCAGCAGCTTGGGCTATAGTACGGAGCAGTACTTC	CASSLGYSTEQYF
-	-	12	TRBV28	TRBJ2-7	TGTGCCAGCACCTCGAGCTCCTACGAGCAGTACTTC	CASTSSSYEQYF
-	-	14	TRBV6-5	TRBJ1-2	TGTGCCAGCAGTGAGCGGACAGCCTACTATGGCTACACCTTC	CASSERTAYYGYTF
-	TRBD2	15	TRBV7-2	TRBJ2-1	TGTGCCAGCAGCTCTAGCGGGGGGGCCTTCAATGAGCAGTTCTTC	CASSSSGGAFNEQFF
few	-	12	TRBV11-1	TRBJ1-2	TGTGCCAGCAGCCGCGAGGAAACGGGCTACACCTTC	CASSREETGYTF
-	-	14	TRBV7-6	TRBJ1-1	TGTGCCAGCAGCCTCAGCGGGATTAACACTGAAGCTTTCTTT	CASSLSGINTEAFF
-	-	15	TRBV7-6	TRBJ1-3	TGTGCCAGCAGCTCGACAGCTTTCTCTGGAAACACCATATATTTT	CASSSTAFSGNTIYF
-	TRBD1	13	TRBV5-4	TRBJ2-7	TGTGCCAGCAGTGCAGGGGGCAGGTACGAGCAGTACTTC	CASSAGGRYEQYF
-	TRBD1	15	TRBV10-3	TRBJ2-1	TGTGCCATCACCCCGACAGGGGGGGCCTACAATGAGCAGTTCTTC	CAITPTGGAYNEQFF
-	TRBD2	15	TRBV11-3	TRBJ2-1	TGTGCCAGCAGCTTAGCCGGGGGGGGCCACAATGAGCAGTTCTTC	CASSLAGGGHNEQFF
few	TRBD1	17	TRBV4-3	TRBJ2-7	TGCGCCAGCAGCCAAGGGATTACCGGGACAGGAAGTTCGAAGCAGTACTTC	CASSQGITGTGSSKQYF
few	TRBD1	14	TRBV15	TRBJ1-4	TGTGCCACCAGCAGAGGAGGGGGCCTCGAAAAACTGTTTTTT	CATSRGGGLEKLFF
many	TRBD1	12	TRBV2	TRBJ1-2	TGTGCCAGCATAGAGGGACAGGTTGGCTACACCTTC	CASIEGQVGYTF
-	-	14	TRBV6-5	TRBJ1-6	TGTGCCAGCAGCCTCGACAGAACAAATTCACCCCTCCACTTT	CASSLDRTNSPLHF
-	-	13	TRBV30	TRBJ1-1	TGTGCCTGGAGAGAGTCTTTACGCACTGAAGCTTTCTTT	CAWRESLRTEAFF
-	TRBD1	13	TRBV19	TRBJ2-7	TGTGCCAGTAGGGGGACAGGGGAGAACGAGCAGTACTTC	CASRGTGENEQYF
few	-	13	TRBV28	TRBJ1-6	TGTGCCAGCAGCCGAGTGGATAATTCACCCCTCCACTTT	CASSRVDNSPLHF
-	TRBD1	15	TRBV7-8	TRBJ1-5	TGTGCCAGCAGCTTAGGAGGGACAGGGAATCAGCCCCAGCATTTT	CASSLGGTGNQPQHF
-	-	17	TRBV11-2	TRBJ2-7	TGTGCCAGCAGCCCCTCGTTCGGGGGGCCATTTCAATACGAGCAGTACTTC	CASSPSFGGPFQYEQYF
once	TRBD1	19	TRBV5-1	TRBJ2-1	TGCGCCAGCAGCCCCGAGGGCGGACAGGGTGGAAGGAGCTACAATGAGCAGTTCTTC	CASSPEGGQGGRSYNEQFF
-	TRBD2	18	TRBV6-1	TRBJ2-3	TGTGCCAGCAGTGAACTAGCGGGGGGATTCGCTAGCACAGATACGCAGTATTTT	CASSELAGGFASTDTQYF
once	-	12	TRBV18	TRBJ2-5	TGTGCCAGCTCACCAGTTGAGCAGACCCAGTACTTC	CASSPVEQTQYF
-	-	14	TRBV5-1	TRBJ1-3	TGCGCCAGCAGTACCGGGGGGGGAGAAAACACCATATATTTT	CASSTGGGENTIYF
-	-	12	TRBV6-6	TRBJ2-1	TGTGCCAGCAGTCCAGGGGACACTGAGCAGTTCTTC	CASSPGDTEQFF
-	TRBD1	18	TRBV2	TRBJ1-5	TGTGCCAGCAGGCAAGTTTCCGGGACAGGGGGCGCTTGGCAGCCCCAGCATTTT	CASRQVSGTGGAWQPQHF
-	-	15	TRBV7-2	TRBJ2-5	TGTGCCAGCAGCTTGAGGACATACCACGGGGAGACCCAGTACTTC	CASSLRTYHGETQYF
few	-	15	TRBV5-1	TRBJ2-1	TGCGCCAGCAGCTTCACCCGGGACTCCTACAATGAGCAGTTCTTC	CASSFTRDSYNEQFF
-	TRBD1	15	TRBV11-2	TRBJ2-5	TGTGCCAGCAGCCTCAGGGGGCTACCACAAGAGACCCAGTACTTC	CASSLRGLPQETQYF
-	-	13	TRBV4-3	TRBJ2-1	TGCGCCAGCAGCCAAGGAGGGCCCAATGAGCAGTTCTTC	CASSQGGPNEQFF
-	-	14	TRBV6-5	TRBJ1-2	TGTGCCAGCAGCCCCTCAACAGGGCTCCATGGCTACACCTTC	CASSPSTGLHGYTF
few	-	12	TRBV29-1	TRBJ2-7	TGCAGCGTTGTTTCAGGATCCTACGAGCAGTACTTC	CSVVSGSYEQYF
-	-	15	TRBV4-2	TRBJ1-2	TGTGCCAGCAGCCAAGATTTGACAGGAGGATGGGGCTACACCTTC	CASSQDLTGGWGYTF
few	-	12	TRBV11-2	TRBJ2-6	TGTGCCAGCAATACTGGGGCCAACGTCCTGACTTTC	CASNTGANVLTF
-	TRBD1	13	TRBV27	TRBJ1-2	TGTGCCAGCAGTTTCGGGACAGCCGCGGTCTACACCTTC	CASSFGTAAVYTF
few	TRBD1	14	TRBV5-6	TRBJ2-7	TGTGCCAGCAGCTGGGGGACAGGATCCTACGAGCAGTACTTC	CASSWGTGSYEQYF
-	-	14	TRBV5-1	TRBJ1-1	TGCGCCAGCAGCTTGACCGGTCCGAACACTGAAGCTTTCTTT	CASSLTGPNTEAFF
-	-	16	TRBV4-3	TRBJ2-7	TGCGCCAGCAGCCAAGATGGGGAGGATGCTACCTACGAGCAGTACTTC	CASSQDGEDATYEQYF
once	-	14	TRBV11-2	TRBJ2-1	TGTGCCAGCTGGGATCAGGGCACTCAGAGGGAGCAGTTCTTC	CASWDQGTQREQFF
few	-	16	TRBV5-1	TRBJ1-6	TGCGCCAGCAGCTTGGGCCAGGGTGTGGTCGGTTCACCCCTCCACTTT	CASSLGQGVVGSPLHF
-	TRBD1	17	TRBV28	TRBJ2-7	TGTGCCAGCACCCCCTCCCTAACAGGGGCCATCTCCTACGAGCAGTACTTC	CASTPSLTGAISYEQYF
-	TRBD2	15	TRBV30	TRBJ2-3	TGTGCCTGGAGTGCGGGACTAGCGGCGTCAGATACGCAGTATTTT	CAWSAGLAASDTQYF
-	TRBD2	17	TRBV4-3	TRBJ2-2	TGCGCCAGCAGCCTCAGTGCGGGGGGGCGAGTGGGGGGGGAGCTGTTTTTT	CASSLSAGGRVGGELFF
-	-	14	TRBV5-1	TRBJ2-7	TGCGCCAGCAGCTTGGTTAGCGGAACCTACGAGCAGTACTTC	CASSLVSGTYEQYF
-	TRBD1	15	TRBV28	TRBJ2-7	TGTGCCAGCAGTGAAGACAGGGGGCTAATCTACGAGCAGTACTTC	CASSEDRGLIYEQYF
-	TRBD1	13	TRBV10-3	TRBJ2-7	TGTGCCATCCAGGACAGGGATTATGGGGAGCAGTACTTC	CAIQDRDYGEQYF
-	TRBD1	14	TRBV5-1	TRBJ2-2	TGCGCCAGCAGCGGTGGACAGGTGGGCGGGGAGCTGTTTTTT	CASSGGQVGGELFF
-	-	13	TRBV2	TRBJ1-2	TGTGCCAGCCCCCCAATTCCGGGGGATGGCTACACCTTC	CASPPIPGDGYTF
-	TRBD2	17	TRBV4-3	TRBJ2-1	TGCGCCAGCAGCCAAGATGCTAGCGGGTCCTCCTACAATGAGCAGTTCTTC	CASSQDASGSSYNEQFF